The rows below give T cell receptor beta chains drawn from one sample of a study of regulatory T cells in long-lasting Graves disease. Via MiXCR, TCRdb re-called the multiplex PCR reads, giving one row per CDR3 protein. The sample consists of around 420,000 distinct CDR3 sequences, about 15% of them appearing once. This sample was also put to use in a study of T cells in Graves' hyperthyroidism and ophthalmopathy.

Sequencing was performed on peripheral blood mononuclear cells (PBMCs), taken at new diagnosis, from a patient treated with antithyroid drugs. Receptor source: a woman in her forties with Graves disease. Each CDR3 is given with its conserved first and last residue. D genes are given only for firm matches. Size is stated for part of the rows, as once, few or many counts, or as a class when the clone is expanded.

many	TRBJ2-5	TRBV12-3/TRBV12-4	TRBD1	CASSANRGVETQYF	TGTGCCAGCAGCGCAAACAGGGGCGTCGAGACCCAGTACTTC
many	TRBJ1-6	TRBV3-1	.	CASSLSDNSPLHF	TGTGCCAGCAGCTTGTCCGATAATTCACCCCTCCACTTT
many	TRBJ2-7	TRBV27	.	CASSLSPRVGYEQYF	TGTGCCAGCAGTTTGTCCCCCAGGGTAGGTTACGAGCAGTACTTC
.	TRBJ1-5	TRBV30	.	CAWSRGRGWQSNQPQHF	TGTGCCTGGAGTCGGGGTAGGGGCTGGCAGAGCAATCAGCCCCAGCATTTT
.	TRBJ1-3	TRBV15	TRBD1	CATSPKDRSSGNTIYF	TGTGCCACCAGCCCCAAGGACAGGTCCTCTGGAAACACCATATATTTT
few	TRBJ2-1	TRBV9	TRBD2	CASSDTGGRYNEQFF	TGTGCCAGCAGCGACACGGGCGGGAGGTACAATGAGCAGTTCTTC
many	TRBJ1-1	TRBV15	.	CATSRDGVLNTEAFF	TGTGCCACCAGCAGAGACGGTGTCCTGAACACTGAAGCTTTCTTT
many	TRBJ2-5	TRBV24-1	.	CATSLPSGTQYF	TGTGCCACCAGCCTTCCGAGTGGGACCCAGTACTTC
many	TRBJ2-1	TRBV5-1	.	CASSLDAPHEGNEQFF	TGCGCCAGCAGCTTGGATGCACCCCACGAGGGGAATGAGCAGTTCTTC
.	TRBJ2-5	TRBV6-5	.	CASSYVMGRETQYF	TGTGCCAGCAGTTACGTCATGGGGCGGGAGACCCAGTACTTC
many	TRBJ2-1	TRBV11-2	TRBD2	CASRGGAGSYNEQFF	TGTGCCAGCAGGGGAGGGGCGGGATCATACAATGAGCAGTTCTTC
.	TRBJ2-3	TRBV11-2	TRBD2	CASSWEGPITDTQYF	TGTGCCAGCAGCTGGGAGGGGCCGATCACAGATACGCAGTATTTT
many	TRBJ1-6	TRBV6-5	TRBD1	CASSYTGTENNSPLHF	TGTGCCAGCAGTTACACAGGGACAGAGAATAATTCACCCCTCCACTTT
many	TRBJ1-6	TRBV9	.	CASSVGGNSPLHF	TGTGCCAGCAGCGTAGGTGGGAATTCACCCCTCCACTTT
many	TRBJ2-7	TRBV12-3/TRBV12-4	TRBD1	CASSMTGGGGEQYF	TGTGCCAGCAGCATGACAGGGGGTGGTGGCGAGCAGTACTTC
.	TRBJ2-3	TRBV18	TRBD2	CASSPFTSGRTDTQYF	TGTGCCAGCTCACCATTCACTAGCGGTCGCACAGATACGCAGTATTTT